This T cell receptor (beta chain) is from a study of cytomegalovirus exposure and HLA in healthy donors. General study findings and limits: Across all donors, roughly uniform sequencing depth was an assumption of the presence/absence analyses. Relative to equally common others, HLA-associated TCR beta chains showed greater clonal expansion in a later analysis. Altogether, about 160 TCR beta chains were recorded as cytomegalovirus-associated.

PCR used 60 Vbeta primers and 13 Jbeta primers. Only in-frame clones appear in the TCRdb table, and some are missing; sequencing was by immunoSEQ multiplex PCR. The sample contains about 230,000 clones, 70% to 90% of which appear only once. The V gene end was trimmed by 6 bases and the J gene end by 2 bases; junction bases not matched to a gene: 6. Germline V gene lookup returns CDR1 SNHLY and CDR2 FYNNEI. The CDR3 loop spans 15 amino acids. As for this clone: The antigen remains undetermined.

This chain links TRBV2 with TRBJ2-5, with TRBD1 matching over 10 bases. The sequenced sample consisted of PBMCs. This receptor was identified in a girl under 10 years old in good health and CMV-seronegative. The CDR3 DNA is TGTGCCAGCAGCAGGACAGGGGGAGGGCAAGAGACCCAGTACTTC. Its translation: CASSRTGGGQETQYF.